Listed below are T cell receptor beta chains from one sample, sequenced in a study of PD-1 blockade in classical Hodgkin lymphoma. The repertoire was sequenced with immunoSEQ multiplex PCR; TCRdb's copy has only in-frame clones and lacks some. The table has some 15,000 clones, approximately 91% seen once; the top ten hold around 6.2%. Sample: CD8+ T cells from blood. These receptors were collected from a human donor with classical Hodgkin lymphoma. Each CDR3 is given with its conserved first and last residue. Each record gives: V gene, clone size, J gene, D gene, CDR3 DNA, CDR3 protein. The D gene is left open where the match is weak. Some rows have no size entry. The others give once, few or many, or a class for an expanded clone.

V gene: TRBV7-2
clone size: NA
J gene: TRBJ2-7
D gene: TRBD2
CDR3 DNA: TGTGCCAGCAGCGTCACTAGCGGGAGGTATAGCTCCTACGAGCAGTACTTC
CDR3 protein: CASSVTSGRYSSYEQYF

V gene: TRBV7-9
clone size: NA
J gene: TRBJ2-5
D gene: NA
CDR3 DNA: TGTGCCAGCAGCTTATCGCGACAAGAGACCCAGTACTTC
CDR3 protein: CASSLSRQETQYF

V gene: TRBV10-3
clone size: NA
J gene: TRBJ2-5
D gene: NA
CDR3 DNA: TGTGCCATCAGCGACTATGAAGGGAAGGAGGAGACCCAGTACTTC
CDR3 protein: CAISDYEGKEETQYF

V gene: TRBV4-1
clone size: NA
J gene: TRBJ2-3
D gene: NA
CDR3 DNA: TGCGCCAGCAGCCAAGAGTCAGGGTACTACAGAGATACGCAGTATTTT
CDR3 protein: CASSQESGYYRDTQYF

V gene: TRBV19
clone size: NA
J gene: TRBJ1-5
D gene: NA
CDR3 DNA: TGTGCCAGTAGTTTGGCAGGGGATCAGCCCCAGCATTTT
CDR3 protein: CASSLAGDQPQHF

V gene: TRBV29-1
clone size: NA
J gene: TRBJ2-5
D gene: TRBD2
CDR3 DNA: TGCAGCGCCACCGGGGAGGGAGAGACCCAGTACTTC
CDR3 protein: CSATGEGETQYF

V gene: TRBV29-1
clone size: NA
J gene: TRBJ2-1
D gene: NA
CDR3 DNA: TGCAGCGTCCCTCGAGCCTACAATGAGCAGTTCTTC
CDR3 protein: CSVPRAYNEQFF

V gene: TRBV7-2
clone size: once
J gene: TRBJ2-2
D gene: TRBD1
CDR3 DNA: TGTGCCAGCAGCTGGGACAGCAACACCGGGGAGCTGTTTTTT
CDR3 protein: CASSWDSNTGELFF

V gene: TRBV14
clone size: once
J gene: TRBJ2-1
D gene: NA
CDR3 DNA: TGTGCCAGCAACCCAAGCGTGAGCCCCTATGAGCAGTTCTTC
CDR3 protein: CASNPSVSPYEQFF

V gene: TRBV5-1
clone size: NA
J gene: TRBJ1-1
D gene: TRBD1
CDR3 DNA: TGCGCCAGCAGCGTCCCGGGACAGAGTAACACTGAAGCTTTCTTT
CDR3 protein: CASSVPGQSNTEAFF